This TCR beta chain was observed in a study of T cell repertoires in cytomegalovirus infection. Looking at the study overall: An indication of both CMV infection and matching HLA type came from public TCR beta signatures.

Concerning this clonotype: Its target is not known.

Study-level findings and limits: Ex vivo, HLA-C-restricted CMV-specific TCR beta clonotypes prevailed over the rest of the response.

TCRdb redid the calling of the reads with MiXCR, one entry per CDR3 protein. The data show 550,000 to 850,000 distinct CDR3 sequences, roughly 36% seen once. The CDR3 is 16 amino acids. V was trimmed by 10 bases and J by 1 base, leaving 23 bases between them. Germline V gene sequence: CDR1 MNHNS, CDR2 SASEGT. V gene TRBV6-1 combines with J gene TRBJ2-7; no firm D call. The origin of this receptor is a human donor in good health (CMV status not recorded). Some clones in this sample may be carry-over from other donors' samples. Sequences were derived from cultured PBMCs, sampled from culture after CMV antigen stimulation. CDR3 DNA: TGTGCCACTACCGAATATGGGTTTACACTTTCCTACGAGCAGTACTTC. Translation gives CATTEYGFTLSYEQYF.